This TCR beta chain originates from a study of blood T cell repertoires in COVID-19. Study overall: The origin of the acute and convalescent COVID-19 samples was the United States, Italy and Spain.

This clone was seen only a few times. The age range of participants was about 18 to 89 years, with residence in around 22 US areas. Before being deemed recovered, Cohort 3 donors had two negative PCRs, clearance, or symptom resolution. The V end lost 1 base, the J end lost 6 bases, and 7 bases lay between the germline ends. The CDR3 runs to 12 residues. Germline CDR1 reads GTSNPN; CDR2 reads SVGIG (reference sequence). The data were produced by immunoSEQ multiplex PCR, yet TCRdb's version contains in-frame clones alone and is incomplete. The data contain about 190,000 clones, around 84% of them seen just once; the ten biggest clones take up 2.5% to 3.5%.

The sequence was obtained from a young woman who had recovered from COVID-19. Sequenced material: PBMCs or T cells enriched from blood (not recorded which). The chain uses TRBV30 and TRBJ1-5; D unclear. The CDR3 is CAWSAIGQPQHF. Written as DNA, the CDR3 is TGTGCCTGGAGTGCGATCGGTCAGCCCCAGCATTTT.